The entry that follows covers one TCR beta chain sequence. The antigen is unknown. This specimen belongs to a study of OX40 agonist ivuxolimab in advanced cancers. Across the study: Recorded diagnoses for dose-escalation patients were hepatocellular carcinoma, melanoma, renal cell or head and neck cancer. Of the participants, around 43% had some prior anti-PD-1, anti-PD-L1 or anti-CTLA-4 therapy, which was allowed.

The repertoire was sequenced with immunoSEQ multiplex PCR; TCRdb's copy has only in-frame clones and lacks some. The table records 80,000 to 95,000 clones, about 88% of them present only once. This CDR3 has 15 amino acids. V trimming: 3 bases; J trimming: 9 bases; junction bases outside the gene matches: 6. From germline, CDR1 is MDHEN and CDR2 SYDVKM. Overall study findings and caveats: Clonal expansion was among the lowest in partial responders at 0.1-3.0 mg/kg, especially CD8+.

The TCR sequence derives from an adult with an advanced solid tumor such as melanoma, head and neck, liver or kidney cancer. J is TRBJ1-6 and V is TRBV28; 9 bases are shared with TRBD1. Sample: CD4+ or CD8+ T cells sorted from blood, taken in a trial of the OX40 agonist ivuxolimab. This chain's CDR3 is CASSLGGTGTSPLHF. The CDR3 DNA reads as TGTGCCAGCAGTTTGGGGGGGACAGGGACTTCACCCCTCCACTTT.